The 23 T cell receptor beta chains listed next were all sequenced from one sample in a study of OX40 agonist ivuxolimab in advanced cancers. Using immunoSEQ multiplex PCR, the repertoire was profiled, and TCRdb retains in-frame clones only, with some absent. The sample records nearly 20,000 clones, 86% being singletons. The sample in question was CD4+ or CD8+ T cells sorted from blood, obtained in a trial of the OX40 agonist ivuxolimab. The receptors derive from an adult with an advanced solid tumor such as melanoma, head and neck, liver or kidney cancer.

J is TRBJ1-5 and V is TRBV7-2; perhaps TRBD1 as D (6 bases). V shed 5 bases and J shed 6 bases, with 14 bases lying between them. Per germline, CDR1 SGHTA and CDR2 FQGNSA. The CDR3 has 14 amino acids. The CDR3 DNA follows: TGTGCCAGCAGCCAGCAGGGGCTAATTCAGCCCCAGCATTTT. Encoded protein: CASSQQGLIQPQHF.

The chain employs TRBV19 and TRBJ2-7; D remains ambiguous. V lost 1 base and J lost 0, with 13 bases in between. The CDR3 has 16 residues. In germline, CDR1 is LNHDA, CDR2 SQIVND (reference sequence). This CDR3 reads CASSIASALSSYEQYF. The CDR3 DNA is TGTGCCAGTAGTATAGCGTCGGCCCTCAGCTCCTACGAGCAGTACTTC.

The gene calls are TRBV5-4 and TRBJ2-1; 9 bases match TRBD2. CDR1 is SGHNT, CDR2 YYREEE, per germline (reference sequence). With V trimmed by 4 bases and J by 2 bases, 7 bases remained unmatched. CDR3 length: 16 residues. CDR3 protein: CASSPPSGRTYNEQFF. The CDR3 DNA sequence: TGTGCCAGCAGCCCCCCGAGCGGGAGGACCTACAATGAGCAGTTCTTC.

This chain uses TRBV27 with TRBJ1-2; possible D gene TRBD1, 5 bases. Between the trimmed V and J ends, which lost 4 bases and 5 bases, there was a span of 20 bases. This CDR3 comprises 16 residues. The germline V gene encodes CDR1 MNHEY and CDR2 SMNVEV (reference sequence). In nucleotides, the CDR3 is TGTGCCAGCAGTTACTACTATCGGGGCAAACGGTATGGCTACACCTTC. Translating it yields CASSYYYRGKRYGYTF.

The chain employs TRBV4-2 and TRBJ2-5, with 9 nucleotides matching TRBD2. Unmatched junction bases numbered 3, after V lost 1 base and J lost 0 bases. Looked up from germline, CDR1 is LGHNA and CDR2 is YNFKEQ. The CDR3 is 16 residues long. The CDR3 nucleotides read TGTGCCAGCAGCCAAGGCACTAGCGGGCACCAAGAGACCCAGTACTTC. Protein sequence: CASSQGTSGHQETQYF.

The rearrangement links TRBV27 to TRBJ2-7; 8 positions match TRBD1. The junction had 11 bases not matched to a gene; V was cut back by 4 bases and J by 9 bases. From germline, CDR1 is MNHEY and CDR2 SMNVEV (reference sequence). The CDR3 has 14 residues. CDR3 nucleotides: TGTGCCAGCAGTTGGGACAGGAGTATGCCATGGCAGTACTTC. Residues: CASSWDRSMPWQYF.

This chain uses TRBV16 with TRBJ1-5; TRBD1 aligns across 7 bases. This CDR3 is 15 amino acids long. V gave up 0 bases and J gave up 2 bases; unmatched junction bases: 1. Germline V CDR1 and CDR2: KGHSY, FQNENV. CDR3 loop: CASSQSGTGNQPQHF. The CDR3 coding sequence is TGTGCCAGCAGCCAATCCGGGACAGGCAATCAGCCCCAGCATTTT. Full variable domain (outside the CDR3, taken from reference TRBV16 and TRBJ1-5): GEEVAQTPKHLVRGEGQKAKLYCAPIKGHSYVFWYQQVLKNEFKFLISFQNENVFDETGMPKERFSAKCLPNSPCSLEIQATKLEDSAVYFCASSQSGTGNQPQHFGDGTRLSIL.

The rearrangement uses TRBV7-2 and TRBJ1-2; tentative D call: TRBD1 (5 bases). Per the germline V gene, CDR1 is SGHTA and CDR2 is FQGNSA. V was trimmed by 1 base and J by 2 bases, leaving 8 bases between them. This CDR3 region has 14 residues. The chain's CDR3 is CASSLERGNYGYTF. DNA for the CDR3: TGTGCCAGCAGCTTAGAGCGGGGGAACTATGGCTACACCTTC.

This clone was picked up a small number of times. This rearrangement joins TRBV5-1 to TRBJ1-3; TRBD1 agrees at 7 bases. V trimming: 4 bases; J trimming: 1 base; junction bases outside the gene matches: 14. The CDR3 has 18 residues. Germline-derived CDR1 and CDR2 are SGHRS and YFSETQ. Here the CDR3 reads CASSLEGLGTVSGNTIYF. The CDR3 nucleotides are TGCGCCAGCAGCCTAGAGGGTCTGGGGACAGTTTCTGGAAACACCATATATTTT.

CDR3 loop: CASSVGFTAGDQETQYF. The DNA of the CDR3 is TGTGCCAGCAGCGTAGGATTCACGGCGGGAGACCAAGAGACCCAGTACTTC. The chain recombines TRBV9 with TRBJ2-5, with 7 bases identical to TRBD2. CDR1 is SGDLS, CDR2 YYNGEE, per germline. V lost 0 bases, J lost 0 bases, and 8 bases stayed unmatched. The CDR3 loop spans 17 amino acids.

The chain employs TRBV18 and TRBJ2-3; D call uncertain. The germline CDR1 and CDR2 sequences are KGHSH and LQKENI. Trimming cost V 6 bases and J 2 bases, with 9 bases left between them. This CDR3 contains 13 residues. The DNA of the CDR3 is TGTGCCAGCTCCCCTTCCCTCACAGATACGCAGTATTTT. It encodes CASSPSLTDTQYF.

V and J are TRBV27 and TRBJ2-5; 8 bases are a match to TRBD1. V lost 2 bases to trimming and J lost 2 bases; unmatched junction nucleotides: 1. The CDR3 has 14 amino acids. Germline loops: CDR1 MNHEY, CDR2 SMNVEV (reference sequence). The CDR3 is CASSLNRGQETQYF. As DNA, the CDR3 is TGTGCCAGCAGTTTAAACAGGGGGCAAGAGACCCAGTACTTC.

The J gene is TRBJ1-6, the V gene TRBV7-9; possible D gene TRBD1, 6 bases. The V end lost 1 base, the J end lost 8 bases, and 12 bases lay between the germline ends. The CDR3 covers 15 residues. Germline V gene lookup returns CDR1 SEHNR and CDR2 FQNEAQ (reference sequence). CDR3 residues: CASSLVLGGDSPLHF. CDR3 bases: TGTGCCAGCAGCTTAGTGTTAGGGGGGGATTCACCCCTCCACTTT.

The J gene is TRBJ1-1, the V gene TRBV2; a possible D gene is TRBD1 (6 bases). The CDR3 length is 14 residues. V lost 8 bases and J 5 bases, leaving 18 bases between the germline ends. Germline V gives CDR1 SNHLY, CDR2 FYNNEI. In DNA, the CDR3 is TGTGCCAGCGGGTTCGGGGGGCCGGGGACTGAAGCTTTCTTT. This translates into CASGFGGPGTEAFF.

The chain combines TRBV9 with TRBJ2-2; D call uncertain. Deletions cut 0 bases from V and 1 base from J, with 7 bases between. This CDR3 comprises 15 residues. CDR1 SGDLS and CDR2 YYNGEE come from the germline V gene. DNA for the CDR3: TGTGCCAGCAGCGTAGACCCTAAGAACACCGGGGAGCTGTTTTTT. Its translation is CASSVDPKNTGELFF.

CDR3 sequence: CASGLVLGRGLVDQYF. The CDR3 nucleotides read TGTGCTAGTGGTTTGGTACTGGGGCGGGGGTTGGTAGACCAGTACTTC. The rearrangement uses TRBV12-5 and TRBJ2-5; 7 bases line up with TRBD2. CDR1 LGHNT and CDR2 FRNRAP come from the germline V gene. V lost 0 bases and J lost 10; bases outside the gene matches: 14. The CDR3 covers 16 residues.

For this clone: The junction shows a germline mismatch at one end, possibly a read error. This CDR3 reads CASTQGHTGELFF. The CDR3 coding sequence is TGTGCCAGCACCCAAGGGCACACCGGGGAGCTGTTTTTT. The chain links TRBV16 to TRBJ2-2, with D unresolved. Per the germline V gene, CDR1 is KGHSY and CDR2 is FQNENV. This CDR3 spans 13 amino acids.

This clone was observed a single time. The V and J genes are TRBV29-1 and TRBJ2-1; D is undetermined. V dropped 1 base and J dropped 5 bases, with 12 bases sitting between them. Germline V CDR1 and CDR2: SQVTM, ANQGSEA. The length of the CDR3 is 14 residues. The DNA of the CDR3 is TGCAGCGTTGAAGGCCCGACCTTAGACAATGAGCAGTTCTTC. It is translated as CSVEGPTLDNEQFF.

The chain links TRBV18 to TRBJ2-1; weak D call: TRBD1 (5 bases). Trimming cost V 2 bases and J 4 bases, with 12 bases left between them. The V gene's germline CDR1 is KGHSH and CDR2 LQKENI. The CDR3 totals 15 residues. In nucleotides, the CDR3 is TGTGCCAGCTCACCAAGCCAGGGTCGATACAATGAGCAGTTCTTC. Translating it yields CASSPSQGRYNEQFF. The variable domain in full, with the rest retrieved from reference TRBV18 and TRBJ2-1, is NAGVMQNPRHLVRRRGQEARLRCSPMKGHSHVYWYRQLPEEGLKFMVYLQKENIIDESGMPKERFSAEFPKEGPSILRIQQVVRGDSAAYFCASSPSQGRYNEQFFGPGTRLTVL.

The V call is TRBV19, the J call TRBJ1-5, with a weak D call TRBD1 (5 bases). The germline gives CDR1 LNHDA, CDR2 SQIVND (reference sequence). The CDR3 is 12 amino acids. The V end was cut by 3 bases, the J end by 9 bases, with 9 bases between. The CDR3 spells CASSMGDRPQHF. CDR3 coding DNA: TGTGCCAGTAGTATGGGGGATCGGCCCCAGCATTTT.

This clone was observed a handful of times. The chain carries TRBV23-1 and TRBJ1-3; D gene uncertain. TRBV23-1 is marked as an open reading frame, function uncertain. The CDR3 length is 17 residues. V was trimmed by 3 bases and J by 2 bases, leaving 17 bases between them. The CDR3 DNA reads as TGCGCCAGCAGTCAGCAGGAAACAGTAAAGGCTGGAAACACCATATATTTT. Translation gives CASSQQETVKAGNTIYF.

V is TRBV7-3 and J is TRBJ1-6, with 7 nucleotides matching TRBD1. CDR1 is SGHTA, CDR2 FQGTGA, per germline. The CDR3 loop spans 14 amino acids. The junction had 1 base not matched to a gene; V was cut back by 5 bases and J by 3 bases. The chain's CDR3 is CASSRDSYNSPLHF. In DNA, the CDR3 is TGTGCCAGCAGCCGGGACAGCTATAATTCACCCCTCCACTTT.

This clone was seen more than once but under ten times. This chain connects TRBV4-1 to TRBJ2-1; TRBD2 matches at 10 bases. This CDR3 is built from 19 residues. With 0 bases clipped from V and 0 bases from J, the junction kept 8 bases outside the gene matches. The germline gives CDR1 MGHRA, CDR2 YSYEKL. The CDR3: CASSQEVLAGFSSYNEQFF. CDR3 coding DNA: TGCGCCAGCAGCCAAGAGGTACTAGCGGGGTTCAGCTCCTACAATGAGCAGTTCTTC.